Following are 25 T cell receptor beta chains from one sample sequenced in a study of blood T cell repertoires in COVID-19. Repertoires were generated with immunoSEQ multiplex PCR, while TCRdb's copy carries only in-frame clones and drops some. This repertoire shows 80,000 to 100,000 clones, around 90% found once; its top ten account for approximately 2.9%. The sequenced material came from peripheral blood. All receptors derive from a woman in her forties or fifties with active or convalescent COVID-19.

This sequence joins TRBV9 and TRBJ2-7, with 8 positions matching TRBD1. V gave up 4 bases and J gave up 6 bases; unmatched junction bases: 12. The CDR3 is 15 residues long. Germline values: CDR1 SGDLS, CDR2 YYNGEE. The chain's CDR3 is CASSLTGQGPREQYF. Written as DNA, the CDR3 is TGTGCCAGCAGCCTAACTGGACAGGGCCCGCGCGAGCAGTACTTC.

The CDR3 is CAWSVQENQPQHF. CDR3 sequence (DNA): TGTGCCTGGAGTGTACAGGAGAATCAGCCCCAGCATTTT. The rearrangement links TRBV30 to TRBJ1-5; TRBD1 might be the D (5 bases). Germline assignment: CDR1 GTSNPN and CDR2 SVGIG (reference sequence). With 0 bases removed from V and 4 bases from J, the gap between germline ends came to 7 bases. The CDR3 consists of 13 residues.

The chain uses TRBV4-3 and TRBJ1-1, with a possible D match to TRBD1 (5 bases). The V gene's germline CDR1 is LGHNA and CDR2 YSLEER. This CDR3 comprises 21 residues. V gave up 0 bases and J gave up 7 bases, with 33 bases separating them. The CDR3 DNA sequence: TGCGCCAGCAGCCAAGATCTAATAGGGCGTGGAGGGGTGGGGATGAGGAGTGAAGCTTTCTTT. This translates into CASSQDLIGRGGVGMRSEAFF.

V and J are TRBV6-6 and TRBJ2-3; 9 nucleotides agree with TRBD2. V lost 5 bases to trimming and J lost 1 base; unmatched junction nucleotides: 13. This CDR3 has 18 residues. CDR1 and CDR2 from the germline V gene are MNHNY and SVGAGI (reference sequence). CDR3 amino acids: CASSPDAGGVGGTDTQYF. The CDR3 region has the DNA TGTGCCAGCAGTCCGGACGCGGGGGGGGTCGGAGGCACAGATACGCAGTATTTT.

This chain links TRBV10-3 with TRBJ2-1; TRBD1 aligns across 12 bases. V lost 6 bases and J lost 8; bases outside the gene matches: 2. CDR1 and CDR2 from the germline V gene are ENHRY and SYGVKD. The CDR3 contains 13 residues. The CDR3 sequence is CAIRGQGADEQFF. In DNA form, the CDR3 reads TGTGCCATCAGGGGACAGGGGGCGGATGAGCAGTTCTTC.

The sample holds one count of this clone. This chain uses TRBV18 with TRBJ2-5, with D unclear. CDR3 size: 13 residues. CDR1 and CDR2 from the germline V gene are KGHSH and LQKENI. Trimming shortened V by 3 bases and J by 0 bases, and 5 bases separated the two germline ends. Written as DNA, the CDR3 is TGTGCCAGCTCACCCAACTACCAAGAGACCCAGTACTTC. Amino acid sequence: CASSPNYQETQYF. The entire variable domain, with the rest obtained from reference TRBV18 and TRBJ2-5, is as follows: NAGVMQNPRHLVRRRGQEARLRCSPMKGHSHVYWYRQLPEEGLKFMVYLQKENIIDESGMPKERFSAEFPKEGPSILRIQQVVRGDSAAYFCASSPNYQETQYFGPGTRLLVL.

This clone came up a few times. This chain connects TRBV7-2 to TRBJ2-2, with a possible D match to TRBD1 (6 bases). The V gene lost 4 bases and the J gene lost 3 bases, with 12 bases spanning the gap. The CDR3 is made up of 15 amino acids. Germline CDR1 is SGHTA and CDR2 is FQGNSA. The CDR3 coding sequence is TGTGCCAGCAGCTCCAGGGGTACCTACACCGGGGAGCTGTTTTTT. It codes for CASSSRGTYTGELFF.

The chain carries TRBV19 and TRBJ1-1; TRBD1 matches at 9 bases. The CDR3 runs to 14 residues. Germline V gene data show CDR1 as LNHDA and CDR2 as SQIVND (reference sequence). V lost 4 bases to trimming and J lost 6 bases; unmatched junction nucleotides: 6. In DNA form, the CDR3 reads TGTGCCAGTAGTAACAGGGGGCGGAGTGCTGAAGCTTTCTTT. Its translation: CASSNRGRSAEAFF.

This clone appeared once. This chain links TRBV5-1 with TRBJ2-7, with 13 bases that match TRBD2. This CDR3 has 15 amino acids. The germline V gene encodes CDR1 SGHRS and CDR2 YFSETQ. V trimming: 4 bases; J trimming: 4 bases; junction bases outside the gene matches: 5. The CDR3 loop reads CASSPQTSGGYEQYF. DNA of the CDR3: TGCGCCAGCAGCCCCCAGACTAGCGGGGGGTACGAGCAGTACTTC.

The rearrangement uses TRBV4-1 and TRBJ2-5, with 8 bases matching TRBD2. Germline-derived CDR1 and CDR2 are MGHRA and YSYEKL. This CDR3 contains 13 residues. J was trimmed by 5 bases and V by 6 bases; bases with no gene match: 5. CDR3 sequence (DNA): TGCGCCAGCAGTCCGGGGGGGCCTGAGACCCAGTACTTC. Amino acid sequence: CASSPGGPETQYF.

This chain uses TRBV12-3 or TRBV12-4 with TRBJ1-2; D is undetermined. The CDR3 has 12 residues. V dropped 4 bases and J dropped 4 bases, with 7 bases sitting between them. The CDR3 nucleotides are TGTGCCAGCAGTTCAGGTGGCTATGGCTACACCTTC. As protein: CASSSGGYGYTF.

The chain links TRBV29-1 to TRBJ2-2; D is possibly TRBD2 (6 bases). The germline CDR1 and CDR2 sequences are SQVTM and ANQGSEA. The CDR3 spans 16 residues. Trimming stripped 0 bases from V and 0 bases from J, with 11 bases between. CDR3 protein: CSVEDRSGANTGELFF. The CDR3 bases are TGCAGCGTTGAAGATAGGTCGGGGGCGAACACCGGGGAGCTGTTTTTT.

This chain connects TRBV12-5 to TRBJ2-6; 9 nucleotides agree with TRBD1. V gave up 3 bases and J gave up 0 bases; unmatched junction bases: 9. CDR3 length: 19 residues. Germline lookup yields CDR1 LGHNT and CDR2 FRNRAP. The CDR3 loop is CASGFRPGQGSSGANVLTF. The CDR3 nucleotides read TGTGCTAGTGGTTTCCGACCGGGACAGGGCTCCTCTGGGGCCAACGTCCTGACTTTC.

The chain links TRBV5-1 to TRBJ2-7; the D gene is possibly TRBD2 (6 bases). V was shortened by 6 bases and J by 0 bases, with 13 bases between the two germline ends. The CDR3 extends over 14 amino acids. The germline CDR1 and CDR2 sequences are SGHRS and YFSETQ. CDR3 protein: CASKSAGNSYEQYF. CDR3 DNA: TGCGCCAGCAAATCAGCGGGCAACTCCTACGAGCAGTACTTC.

This chain connects TRBV9 to TRBJ2-7, with 11 bases aligning to TRBD2. Germline V CDR1 and CDR2: SGDLS, YYNGEE. The J segment lost 5 bases and the V segment lost 0 bases, leaving 4 bases of the junction unmatched. There are 15 residues in the CDR3. CDR3 protein: CASSVVGLAGDEQYF. The CDR3 nucleotides are TGTGCCAGCAGCGTAGTCGGACTAGCGGGCGACGAGCAGTACTTC.

The rearrangement links TRBV5-1 to TRBJ2-1, with 13 bases lining up with TRBD2. The V segment lost 3 bases and the J segment 0 bases; nucleotides outside the gene matches: 9. The CDR3 loop spans 19 amino acids. Germline CDR1 SGHRS, CDR2 YFSETQ. CDR3 in DNA: TGCGCCAGCAGCTGGTGGACTAGCGGGGGCCATAGCTCCTACAATGAGCAGTTCTTC. As protein: CASSWWTSGGHSSYNEQFF.

This chain joins TRBV5-1 and TRBJ2-1; perhaps TRBD1 as D (5 bases). The V end was cut by 2 bases, the J end by 7 bases, with 13 bases between. The CDR3 length is 14 residues. In germline, CDR1 is SGHRS, CDR2 YFSETQ. CDR3 coding DNA: TGCGCCAGCAGCTTAAAGGGGTCAGGTAATGAGCAGTTCTTC. Its protein is CASSLKGSGNEQFF.

This rearrangement joins TRBV30 to TRBJ1-3; 10 bases fit TRBD1. V lost 2 bases, J lost 6 bases, and 4 bases stayed unmatched. The CDR3 sequence is 14 residues long. Germline V CDR1 and CDR2: GTSNPN, SVGIG (reference sequence). DNA of the CDR3: TGTGCCTGGAGTTGGGGGACAGGGGAAAACACCATATATTTT. It yields the protein CAWSWGTGENTIYF.

The rearrangement joins TRBV5-1 to TRBJ2-7, with no clear D. The CDR3 totals 11 residues. Trimming took 3 bases from V and 2 from J, leaving 3 bases between them. Germline V gene lookup returns CDR1 SGHRS and CDR2 YFSETQ. The CDR3 here is CASSSAYEQYF. CDR3 bases: TGCGCCAGCAGCTCCGCCTACGAGCAGTACTTC.

Here the CDR3 reads CASRNGTGNFDGYTF. The CDR3 nucleotides read TGCGCCAGCAGGAATGGGACAGGGAACTTCGATGGCTACACCTTC. The V and J genes are TRBV5-1 and TRBJ1-2, with 9 bases lining up with TRBD1. The CDR3 spans 15 residues. The V gene's germline CDR1 is SGHRS and CDR2 YFSETQ. V dropped 5 bases and J dropped 6; count of bases not matched to a gene: 11.

This chain uses TRBV7-2 with TRBJ1-4; a possible D gene is TRBD1 (6 bases). The germline CDR1 and CDR2 sequences are SGHTA and FQGNSA. The CDR3 totals 15 residues. Trimming left V 3 bases short and J 12 bases short, with 20 bases between. The CDR3 is CASSLLGALREQLFF. The CDR3 nucleotides are TGTGCCAGCAGCTTGTTGGGGGCCCTTCGGGAACAACTGTTTTTT.

This chain connects TRBV4-2 to TRBJ2-1; D might be TRBD2 (6 bases). The CDR3 is 13 amino acids. Trimming took off 3 bases at V and 14 bases at J, with 17 bases between the two ends. CDR1 is LGHNA, CDR2 YNFKEQ, per germline. Written as DNA, the CDR3 is TGTGCCAGCAGCCAGGCTTTGGCGGGGCCGGAGTTCTTC. It specifies CASSQALAGPEFF.

The chain uses TRBV5-1 and TRBJ1-1, with D maybe TRBD1 (6 bases). CDR3 length: 17 amino acids. The V gene's germline CDR1 is SGHRS and CDR2 YFSETQ. V shed 4 bases and J shed 0 bases, with 19 bases lying between them. The CDR3 coding sequence is TGCGCCAGCAGCGAGGGGGGGACATTAAGCGTGAACACTGAAGCTTTCTTT. It is translated as CASSEGGTLSVNTEAFF.

The rearrangement links TRBV5-4 to TRBJ2-3; D unclear. Trimming pared 4 bases from V and 3 bases from J, leaving 9 bases between. Per germline, CDR1 SGHNT and CDR2 YYREEE (reference sequence). CDR3 length: 13 residues. As DNA, the CDR3 is TGTGCCAGCAGCCCACCCGGGACAGATACGCAGTATTTT. Translating it yields CASSPPGTDTQYF.

This chain links TRBV24-1 with TRBJ1-1, with D maybe TRBD1 (5 bases). The CDR3 covers 15 residues. From germline, CDR1 is KGHDR and CDR2 SFDVKD. Trimming left V 0 bases short and J 1 base short, with 8 bases between. DNA of the CDR3: TGTGCCACCAGTGATTTGAGTCAGGGGAACACTGAAGCTTTCTTT. As protein: CATSDLSQGNTEAFF.